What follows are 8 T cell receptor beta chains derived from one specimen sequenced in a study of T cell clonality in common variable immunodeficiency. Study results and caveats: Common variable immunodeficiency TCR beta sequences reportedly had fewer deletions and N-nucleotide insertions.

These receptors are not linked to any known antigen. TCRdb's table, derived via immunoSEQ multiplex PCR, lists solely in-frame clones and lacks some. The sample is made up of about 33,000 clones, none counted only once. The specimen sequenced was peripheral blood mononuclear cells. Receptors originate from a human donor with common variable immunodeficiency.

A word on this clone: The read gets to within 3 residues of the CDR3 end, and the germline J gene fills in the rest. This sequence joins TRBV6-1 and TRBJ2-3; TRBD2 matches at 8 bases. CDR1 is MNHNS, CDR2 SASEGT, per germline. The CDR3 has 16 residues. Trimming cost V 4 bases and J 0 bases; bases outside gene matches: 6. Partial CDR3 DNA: TGTGCCAGCAGTGGGGGCAGGACTAGCAGCACAGATACG. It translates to CASSGGRTSSTDT. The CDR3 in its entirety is CASSGGRTSSTDTQYF.

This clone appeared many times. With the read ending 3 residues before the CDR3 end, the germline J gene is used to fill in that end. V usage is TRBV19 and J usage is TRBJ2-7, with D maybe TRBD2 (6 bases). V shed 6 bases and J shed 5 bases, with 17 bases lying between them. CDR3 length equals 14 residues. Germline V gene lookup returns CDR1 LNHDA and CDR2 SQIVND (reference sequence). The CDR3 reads CASSTRDSGHEQYF. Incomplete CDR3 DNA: TGTGCCAGTAGCACCCGGGACTCGGGCCACGAG.

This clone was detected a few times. The CDR3 DNA, read in part, is TGTGCCAGCAGAAACAGGGGGCGACAAGAGACC. Translation gives CASRNRGRQET. The full CDR3 sequence reads CASRNRGRQETQYF. This sequence joins TRBV2 and TRBJ2-5; 9 bases match TRBD1. The read ends 3 residues early relative to the CDR3; the germline J gene fills the gap. CDR3 length equals 14 residues. The V gene's germline CDR1 is SNHLY and CDR2 FYNNEI. Trimming at V came to 6 bases and at J to 2 bases, leaving 4 bases not matched to a gene. The whole variable domain, remainder taken from reference TRBV2 and TRBJ2-5, is EPEVTQTPSHQVTQMGQEVILRCVPISNHLYFYWYRQILGQKVEFLVSFYNNEISEKSEIFDDQFSVERPDGSNFTLKIRSTKLEDSAMYFCASRNRGRQETQYFGPGTRLLVL.

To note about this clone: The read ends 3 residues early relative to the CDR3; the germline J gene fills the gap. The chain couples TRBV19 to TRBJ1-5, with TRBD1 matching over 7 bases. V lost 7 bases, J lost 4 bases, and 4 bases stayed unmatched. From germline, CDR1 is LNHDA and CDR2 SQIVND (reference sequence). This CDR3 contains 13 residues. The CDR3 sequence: CASTLTGNQPQHF. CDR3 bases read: TGTGCCAGTACCTTGACAGGGAATCAGCCC.

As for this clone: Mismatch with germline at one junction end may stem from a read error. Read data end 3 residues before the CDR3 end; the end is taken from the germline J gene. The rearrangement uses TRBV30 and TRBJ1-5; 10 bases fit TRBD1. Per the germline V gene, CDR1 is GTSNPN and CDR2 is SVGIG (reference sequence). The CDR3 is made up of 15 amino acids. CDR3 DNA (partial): TGTGCCTGGGCTCCGGGACAGGGGAGCAAGCAGCCC. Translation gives CAWAPGQGSKQP. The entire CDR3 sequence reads CAWAPGQGSKQPQHF.

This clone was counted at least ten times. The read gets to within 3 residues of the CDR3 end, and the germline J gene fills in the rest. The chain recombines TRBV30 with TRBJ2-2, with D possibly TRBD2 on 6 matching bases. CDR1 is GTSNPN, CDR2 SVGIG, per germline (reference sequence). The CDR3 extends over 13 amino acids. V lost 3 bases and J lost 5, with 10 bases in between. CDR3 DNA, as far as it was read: TGTGCCTGGAGGGGTGCGGGAACCGGGGAG. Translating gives CAWRGAGTGE. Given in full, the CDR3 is CAWRGAGTGELFF.

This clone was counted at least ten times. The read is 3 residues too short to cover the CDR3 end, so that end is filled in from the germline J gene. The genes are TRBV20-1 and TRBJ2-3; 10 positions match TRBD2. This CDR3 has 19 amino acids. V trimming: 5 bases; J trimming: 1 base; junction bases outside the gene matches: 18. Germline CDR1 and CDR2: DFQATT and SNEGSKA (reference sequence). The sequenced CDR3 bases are TGCAGTGCTTTTTCCCGGAACTTTAGCGGGGGGCGGGGCACAGATACG. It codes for CSAFSRNFSGGRGTDT. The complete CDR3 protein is CSAFSRNFSGGRGTDTQYF.

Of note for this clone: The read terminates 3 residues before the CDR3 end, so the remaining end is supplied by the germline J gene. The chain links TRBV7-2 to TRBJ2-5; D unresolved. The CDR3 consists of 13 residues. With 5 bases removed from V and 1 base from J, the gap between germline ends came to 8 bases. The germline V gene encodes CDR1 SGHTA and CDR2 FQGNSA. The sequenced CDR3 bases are TGTGCCAGCAGCCTACTACTCCAAGAGACC. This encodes CASSLLLQET. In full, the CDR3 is CASSLLLQETQYF.